This T cell receptor (beta chain) appears in the sequencing data of a study of shared clonotypes between healthy human individuals. Clones were sequenced by immunoSEQ multiplex PCR, and TCRdb holds only the in-frame ones, with some missing. The repertoire holds 400,000 to 600,000 clones, with around 79% as singletons. Sequences were obtained from PBMCs. The TCR comes from a woman between 35 and 50 years old in good health. Some clones in this sample may be carry-over from other donors' samples.

The CDR3 DNA reads TGTGCCATCAGTCCGGACAGGGGAAATACGCAGTATTTT. Encoded protein: CAISPDRGNTQYF. The chain carries TRBV10-3 and TRBJ2-3; 9 bases agree with TRBD1. CDR1 is ENHRY and CDR2 is SYGVKD in the germline V gene. The CDR3 length is 13 residues. V dropped 5 bases and J dropped 7; count of bases not matched to a gene: 4.